A single sample gave rise to the 29 T cell receptor beta chains below, sequenced in a study of regulatory T cells in long-lasting Graves disease. Specified time point: newly diagnosed GD, antithyroid drugs for less than 3 months. TCR sequences were obtained from RNA taken from PBMCs. Sequencing libraries for TCR beta were prepared with iRepertoire HTBI primers and Arm-PCR of CDR3 regions. TCRdb called the multiplex PCR reads again in MiXCR, with one record for every CDR3 protein. This repertoire shows over 500,000 distinct CDR3 sequences, 15% to 20% found once; its top ten account for 9.5% to 15%. These records were also assigned to another study, of T cells in Graves' hyperthyroidism and ophthalmopathy.

The sample was peripheral blood mononuclear cells (PBMCs), taken at new diagnosis, from a patient treated with antithyroid drugs. Source of these receptors: a young man with Graves disease.

This clonotype was found a few times. This chain joins TRBV7-9 and TRBJ2-1; D call uncertain. Trimming cost V 3 bases and J 0 bases, with 9 bases left between them. Germline V lookup: CDR1 SEHNR, CDR2 FQNEAQ (reference sequence). The CDR3 extends over 15 amino acids. The CDR3 DNA reads TGTGCCAGCAGCTTCCATCCCCTCTCCTACAATGAGCAGTTCTTC. Residues: CASSFHPLSYNEQFF.

The CDR3 is CASSPSGTWDQPQHF. In DNA, the CDR3 is TGTGCCAGCTCACCCTCCGGGACGTGGGATCAGCCCCAGCATTTT. The V gene is TRBV18, the J gene TRBJ1-5; D may be TRBD1 (5 bases). Trimming removed 3 bases at V and 5 bases at J, with 14 bases between. The germline V gene has CDR1 KGHSH and CDR2 LQKENI. This CDR3 has 15 amino acids.

The sample holds many counts of this clonotype. The rearrangement uses TRBV2 and TRBJ2-4, with 9 bases lining up with TRBD1. This CDR3 spans 14 amino acids. V dropped 3 bases and J dropped 4; count of bases not matched to a gene: 1. Germline lookup yields CDR1 SNHLY and CDR2 FYNNEI. The DNA of the CDR3 is TGTGCCAGCAGTGAGGGGACAGGGAAAAACATTCAGTACTTC. Residues: CASSEGTGKNIQYF. Full variable domain (rest looked up from reference TRBV2 and TRBJ2-4): EPEVTQTPSHQVTQMGQEVILRCVPISNHLYFYWYRQILGQKVEFLVSFYNNEISEKSEIFDDQFSVERPDGSNFTLKIRSTKLEDSAMYFCASSEGTGKNIQYFGAGTRLSVL.

This chain links TRBV5-1 with TRBJ2-7; 7 positions agree with TRBD1. V shed 4 bases, J shed 2 bases, and the junction held 3 bases outside the gene matches. CDR3 length: 13 residues. Looked up from germline, CDR1 is SGHRS and CDR2 is YFSETQ. The CDR3 sequence is CASSGDSPYEQYF. CDR3 in DNA: TGCGCCAGCAGCGGGGACAGTCCCTACGAGCAGTACTTC.

This clonotype was observed many times. This chain connects TRBV27 to TRBJ2-7; 7 bases are a match to TRBD1. Germline trimming cut 8 bases from V and 2 bases from J; bases unmatched to any gene: 3. The CDR3 runs 12 residues. Germline CDR1 is MNHEY and CDR2 is SMNVEV (reference sequence). The CDR3 loop reads CASRDRTYEQYF. CDR3 DNA sequence: TGTGCCAGCCGGGACAGAACCTACGAGCAGTACTTC.

This clonotype was seen at least ten times. This rearrangement joins TRBV6-2 or TRBV6-3 to TRBJ2-3; D not resolved. With 0 bases removed from V and 6 bases from J, the gap between germline ends came to 7 bases. Germline V lookup: CDR1 MNHEY, CDR2 SVGEGT. CDR3 length equals 13 residues. CDR3 bases: TGTGCCAGCAGTTACTCTAGAGTGGATACGCAGTATTTT. It encodes CASSYSRVDTQYF.

This clonotype was counted between two and nine times. The genes are TRBV10-3 and TRBJ1-1; tentative D call: TRBD1 (5 bases). The CDR3 length is 12 residues. Trimming shortened V by 9 bases and J by 6 bases, and 14 bases separated the two germline ends. CDR1 is ENHRY, CDR2 SYGVKD, per germline. Written as DNA, the CDR3 is TGTGCCATTAGGACCGGGGGTCCTGAAGCTTTCTTT. Translating gives CAIRTGGPEAFF.

The sample holds many counts of this clonotype. The CDR3 nucleotides are TGCGCCAGCAGCTTGCGGCCTCTCGACACCGGGGAGCTGTTTTTT. Translating it yields CASSLRPLDTGELFF. This chain joins TRBV5-1 and TRBJ2-2; D remains unclear. CDR3 length: 15 amino acids. V was clipped by 1 base and J by 3 bases, with 10 bases between them. Germline V gene sequence: CDR1 SGHRS, CDR2 YFSETQ. Combining the CDR3 with reference TRBV5-1 and TRBJ2-2 gives the whole variable domain KAGVTQTPRYLIKTRGQQVTLSCSPISGHRSVSWYQQTPGQGLQFLFEYFSETQRNKGNFPGRFSGRQFSNSRSEMNVSTLELGDSALYLCASSLRPLDTGELFFGEGSRLTVL.

This clonotype has a count of ten or more. The V and J genes are TRBV5-1 and TRBJ2-3; the match to TRBD2 covers 7 bases. The CDR3 contains 16 residues. Germline-derived CDR1 and CDR2 are SGHRS and YFSETQ. V lost 2 bases and J lost 0; bases outside the gene matches: 6. Written as DNA, the CDR3 is TGCGCCAGCAGCTTTTACCCGGGAGGAAGCACAGATACGCAGTATTTT. This codes for CASSFYPGGSTDTQYF.

The genes are TRBV5-1 and TRBJ2-7, with D perhaps given as TRBD1 or TRBD2 (5 bases each). The CDR3 length is 14 residues. Trimming removed 4 bases from V and 2 bases from J, with 13 bases in between. Germline V gene sequence: CDR1 SGHRS, CDR2 YFSETQ. The CDR3 sequence is CASSLWDQPYEQYF. CDR3 sequence (DNA): TGCGCCAGCAGCCTGTGGGACCAACCCTACGAGCAGTACTTC.

Many counts were recorded for this clonotype. The chain carries TRBV27 and TRBJ2-7, with 7 bases fitting TRBD2. Losses at the gene ends were 4 bases for V and 0 bases for J; bases not matched to a gene: 12. The CDR3 consists of 17 residues. Germline lookup yields CDR1 MNHEY and CDR2 SMNVEV (reference sequence). CDR3 coding DNA: TGTGCCAGCAGTTATGCGCCTAGCGGCTTAAGCTCCTACGAGCAGTACTTC. As protein: CASSYAPSGLSSYEQYF.

The rearrangement joins TRBV10-3 to TRBJ2-1, with TRBD2 matching over 9 bases. Germline V gives CDR1 ENHRY, CDR2 SYGVKD. After removal of 3 bases from V and 6 bases from J, the junction contained 3 bases not matched to a gene. CDR3 length: 14 amino acids. The DNA for the CDR3 is TGTGCCATCAGTGATGGCGGGAGGGGCAATGAGCAGTTCTTC. Protein: CAISDGGRGNEQFF.

Many counts were recorded for this clonotype. The chain uses TRBV15 and TRBJ2-5, with D perhaps TRBD1 (5 bases). V lost 6 bases and J 2 bases, leaving 13 bases between the germline ends. CDR1 is LNHNV and CDR2 is YYDKDF in the germline V gene (reference sequence). This CDR3 region has 14 residues. In nucleotides, the CDR3 is TGTGCCACCAGTCAGGCAGGGTGGCAAGAGACCCAGTACTTC. It translates to CATSQAGWQETQYF.

This clonotype showed up just a few times. The chain links TRBV7-3 to TRBJ2-1, with 7 bases fitting TRBD2. The CDR3 covers 14 residues. The germline gives CDR1 SGHTA, CDR2 FQGTGA. The V and J ends lost 5 bases and 9 bases, in that order; junction bases with no gene match: 10. CDR3 region: CASSGERDRGEQFF. The CDR3 DNA reads as TGTGCCAGCAGCGGAGAGCGGGATAGGGGTGAGCAGTTCTTC.

This clonotype appeared many times. This chain connects TRBV2 to TRBJ2-5; 7 bases line up with TRBD2. CDR3 length: 15 residues. Germline CDR1 reads SNHLY; CDR2 reads FYNNEI. The V gene end was trimmed by 7 bases and the J gene end by 4 bases; junction bases not matched to a gene: 12. The CDR3 DNA follows: TGTGCCAGCACGAGGGAGGGCCTTGGGCGAGAGACCCAGTACTTC. Translating gives CASTREGLGRETQYF.

The chain joins TRBV29-1 to TRBJ2-1, with a possible D match to TRBD1 (6 bases). This CDR3 has 16 amino acids. Germline V lookup: CDR1 SQVTM, CDR2 ANQGSEA. Trimming took off 0 bases at V and 8 bases at J, with 20 bases between the two ends. CDR3 coding DNA: TGCAGCGTTGAAGAGGAAACGGGACAACTTTTATATGAGCAGTTCTTC. Translating gives CSVEEETGQLLYEQFF.

This clonotype appeared a few times. The likely explanation is a read error, given a far larger clone one base away. The genes are TRBV6-1 and TRBJ2-5; D ambiguous. V shed 5 bases and J shed 3 bases, with 1 base lying between them. Germline V CDR1 and CDR2: MNHNS, SASEGT. There are 10 residues in the CDR3. CDR3 in DNA: TGTGCCAGCAGTAAAGAGACCCAGTACTTC. Protein: CASSKETQYF.

This clonotype was detected many times. The V gene is TRBV5-1, the J gene TRBJ2-7, with 7 bases matching TRBD2. J lost 5 bases, V lost 0 bases, and 8 bases had no gene match. The CDR3 totals 15 residues. Per germline, CDR1 SGHRS and CDR2 YFSETQ. The CDR3 DNA sequence: TGCGCCAGCAGCTTGGCCACCGGGAGCGGGAACGAGCAGTACTTC. Residues: CASSLATGSGNEQYF.

This rearrangement joins TRBV12-3 or TRBV12-4 to TRBJ2-7; D is ambiguous. The CDR3 consists of 8 residues. The V end was cut by 10 bases, the J end by 4 bases, with 2 bases between. DNA of the CDR3: TGTGCCATTTACGAGCAGTACTTC. Translating gives CAIYEQYF.

The rearrangement joins TRBV28 to TRBJ2-1; 10 bases agree with TRBD2. Germline V gives CDR1 MDHEN, CDR2 SYDVKM. This CDR3 region has 15 residues. V trimming: 6 bases; J trimming: 10 bases; junction bases outside the gene matches: 12. The CDR3 DNA sequence: TGTGCCAGCAGCCTTAGCGGGAGGCCCATGAGAGAGCAGTTCTTC. It specifies CASSLSGRPMREQFF.

This clonotype was seen at least ten times. The CDR3 region is CASSREGGQETQYF. The CDR3, as DNA: TGTGCCAGCAGCCGGGAAGGGGGCCAAGAGACCCAGTACTTC. J is TRBJ2-5 and V is TRBV28, with D possibly TRBD1 on 6 matching bases. The germline V gene has CDR1 MDHEN and CDR2 SYDVKM. The CDR3 spans 14 residues. Deletions cut 6 bases from V and 1 base from J, with 12 bases between.

A few counts support this clonotype. The chain employs TRBV6-1 and TRBJ2-1; a possible D gene is TRBD2 (6 bases). CDR1 is MNHNS, CDR2 SASEGT, per germline. The CDR3 contains 12 residues. V was shortened by 5 bases and J by 15 bases, with 17 bases between the two germline ends. Here the CDR3 DNA reads TGTGCCAGCAGTCAACCCTCGACTAGACTGTTCTTC. Translating it yields CASSQPSTRLFF.

This clonotype was observed a handful of times. This chain connects TRBV28 to TRBJ1-2; D is unclear. Germline lookup yields CDR1 MDHEN and CDR2 SYDVKM. The ends were cut back, 2 bases at V and 1 base at J, with 8 bases in the middle. This CDR3 region has 14 residues. CDR3 amino acids: CASSLGQFNYGYTF. The CDR3 DNA reads as TGTGCCAGCAGTTTAGGCCAATTTAACTATGGCTACACCTTC.

A few counts support this clonotype. The chain carries TRBV7-9 and TRBJ2-7; possible D gene TRBD1, 5 bases. The length of the CDR3 is 14 residues. Trimming took off 1 base at V and 6 bases at J, with 13 bases between the two ends. CDR1 is SEHNR, CDR2 FQNEAQ, per germline (reference sequence). The CDR3 sequence: CASSLVGPGREQYF. Written as DNA, the CDR3 is TGTGCCAGCAGCTTAGTGGGGCCAGGGCGCGAGCAGTACTTC.

Ten or more counts support this clonotype. This chain connects TRBV12-3 or TRBV12-4 to TRBJ2-1; 12 bases agree with TRBD1. V lost 2 bases and J lost 8; bases outside the gene matches: 10. The CDR3 runs 17 residues. The CDR3 loop is CASSLMSGTGGLYEQFF. CDR3 nucleotide sequence: TGTGCCAGCAGTTTAATGTCGGGGACAGGGGGCCTCTATGAGCAGTTCTTC.

The rearrangement links TRBV7-3 to TRBJ2-7; D is perhaps TRBD2 (5 bases). V was shortened by 0 bases and J by 5 bases, with 17 bases between the two germline ends. The CDR3 spans 16 residues. Germline V gene data show CDR1 as SGHTA and CDR2 as FQGTGA. The CDR3 DNA follows: TGTGCCAGCAGCTTAACGGCCCACTGGACTGGGGACGAGCAGTACTTC. Protein sequence: CASSLTAHWTGDEQYF. Together with reference TRBV7-3 and TRBJ2-7, the CDR3 gives the full variable domain: GAGVSQTPSNKVTEKGKYVELRCDPISGHTALYWYRQSLGQGPEFLIYFQGTGAADDSGLPNDRFFAVRPEGSVSTLKIQRTERGDSAVYLCASSLTAHWTGDEQYFGPGTRLTVT.

The genes are TRBV20-1 and TRBJ1-1; D may be TRBD1 (5 bases). CDR3 length equals 14 residues. V lost 3 bases and J lost 5, with 16 bases in between. Per the germline V gene, CDR1 is DFQATT and CDR2 is SNEGSKA (reference sequence). The CDR3 loop is CSASRGSGSTEAFF. CDR3 DNA sequence: TGCAGTGCTAGCCGGGGGTCAGGCAGTACTGAAGCTTTCTTT.

This clonotype showed up many times. V usage is TRBV5-1 and J usage is TRBJ2-1, with TRBD2 identical over 7 bases. CDR1 is SGHRS, CDR2 YFSETQ, per germline. Trimming took 0 bases from V and 6 from J; bases not matched to a gene: 6. This CDR3 has 15 residues. As DNA, the CDR3 is TGCGCCAGCAGCTTGGCGGGGGGTCCCATCAATGAGCAGTTCTTC. Its protein is CASSLAGGPINEQFF. The whole variable domain, filled in from reference TRBV5-1 and TRBJ2-1, reads KAGVTQTPRYLIKTRGQQVTLSCSPISGHRSVSWYQQTPGQGLQFLFEYFSETQRNKGNFPGRFSGRQFSNSRSEMNVSTLELGDSALYLCASSLAGGPINEQFFGPGTRLTVL.

This clonotype has only one observation. In nucleotides, the CDR3 is TGTGCCAGCAGCCGCAGGACTAGCGGAGACTACTTC. It encodes CASSRRTSGDYF. The rearrangement uses TRBV5-8 and TRBJ2-4; the match to TRBD2 covers 10 bases. This CDR3 has 12 amino acids. CDR1 is SGHTS and CDR2 is YDEGEE in the germline V gene. Trimming removed 4 bases from V and 16 bases from J; junction bases left unmatched: 8. Full variable domain (rest looked up from reference TRBV5-8 and TRBJ2-4): EAGVTQSPTHLIKTRGQQATLRCSPISGHTSVYWYQQALGLGLQFLLWYDEGEERNRGNFPPRFSGRQFPNYSSELNVNALELEDSALYLCASSRRTSGDYFGAGTRLSVL.